The 16 T cell receptor beta chains given below trace back to one sample, sequenced in a study of molecular identifiers for immune sequencing clone quantification. TCRdb redid the calling of the PCR reads with MiXCR, one entry per CDR3 protein. The table lists hundreds of thousands of distinct CDR3 sequences, over 25% of them singletons, with around 0.78% in the top ten. The sequenced material came from naive CD8+ T cells from blood, with Jurkat cell RNA spiked in. The subset is: FACS-sorted CD8+CD4-CCR7+CD45RA+ naive T cells. The receptor set was obtained from a human donor in good health. Some libraries in this study had Jurkat cell RNA spiked in.

A word on this clonotype: Since a much larger clone is just one base distant, this may be a read error. The genes are TRBV7-6 and TRBJ2-1; 7 bases are a match to TRBD2. The CDR3 extends over 17 amino acids. Germline V gene data show CDR1 as SGHVS and CDR2 as FNYEAQ. Unmatched junction bases numbered 8, after V lost 1 base and J lost 2 bases. CDR3 sequence reads: CASSLEALANAYNEQFF. CDR3 coding DNA: TGTGCCAGCAGCTTAGAAGCACTAGCGAACGCCTACAATGAGCAGTTCTTC.

This rearrangement joins TRBV7-9 to TRBJ2-7; tentatively, D is TRBD1 or TRBD2 (5 bases each). Trimming removed 5 bases from V and 1 base from J, with 12 bases in between. The CDR3 length is 14 residues. The germline V gene has CDR1 SEHNR and CDR2 FQNEAQ (reference sequence). In nucleotides, the CDR3 is TGTGCCAGCAGCCACGGGGCCATTTCCTACGAGCAGTACTTC. Residues: CASSHGAISYEQYF.

The sample holds many counts of this clonotype. The rearrangement links TRBV27 to TRBJ1-1; D remains unclear. In germline, CDR1 is MNHEY, CDR2 SMNVEV (reference sequence). The CDR3 is made up of 13 amino acids. Trimming took off 6 bases at V and 1 base at J, with 9 bases between the two ends. CDR3 sequence reads: CASSPVTNTEAFF. The CDR3 DNA is TGTGCCAGCAGCCCGGTCACGAACACTGAAGCTTTCTTT.

This clonotype has a count of ten or more. The rearrangement joins TRBV2 to TRBJ2-3; 12 bases line up with TRBD2. V shed 10 bases and J 5 bases; nucleotides not matched to a gene: 10. The germline gives CDR1 SNHLY, CDR2 FYNNEI. The CDR3 contains 15 residues. This CDR3 reads CATPLTSGRVDTQYF. As DNA, the CDR3 is TGTGCCACCCCCCTGACTAGCGGGAGAGTAGATACGCAGTATTTT.

This clonotype has just a few counts. The chain has TRBV27 and TRBJ2-7; TRBD2 matches at 13 bases. From germline, CDR1 is MNHEY and CDR2 SMNVEV (reference sequence). This CDR3 has 16 amino acids. V lost 5 bases and J lost 5; bases outside the gene matches: 9. The CDR3 DNA follows: TGTGCCAGCAGTCTACTTCGGACTAGCGGGAGCCACGAGCAGTACTTC. Its protein product is CASSLLRTSGSHEQYF.

This clonotype showed up just a few times. J is TRBJ1-4 and V is TRBV4-1, with a possible D match to TRBD1 (5 bases). CDR1 and CDR2 (germline): MGHRA, YSYEKL. Deletions cut 7 bases from V and 0 bases from J, with 15 bases between. The CDR3 runs 16 residues. The CDR3 nucleotides read TGCGCCAGCACCTACGGGACGATCGCAACTAATGAAAAACTGTTTTTT. Residues: CASTYGTIATNEKLFF.

V is TRBV6-5 and J is TRBJ1-2; 9 bases align to TRBD1. Germline lookup yields CDR1 MNHEY and CDR2 SVGAGI. The CDR3 has 14 residues. The junction had 5 bases not matched to a gene; V was cut back by 2 bases and J by 7 bases. The CDR3 DNA sequence: TGTGCCAGCAGTTACGAACAGGGGGCGTTTGGCTACACCTTC. As protein: CASSYEQGAFGYTF.

The sample holds many counts of this clonotype. This sequence joins TRBV20-1 and TRBJ2-2; D tentatively reads TRBD1 or TRBD2 (6 bases each). The ends were cut back, 7 bases at V and 4 bases at J, with 19 bases in the middle. CDR3 size: 15 residues. Germline-derived CDR1 and CDR2 are DFQATT and SNEGSKA (reference sequence). CDR3 sequence (DNA): TGCAGTGTCAGGGAGGACAGTCTGGGCACCGGGGAGCTGTTTTTT. It codes for CSVREDSLGTGELFF.

This clonotype has more than one count but fewer than ten. The V and J genes are TRBV2 and TRBJ2-2; 9 nucleotides align to TRBD1. This CDR3 is 14 amino acids long. CDR1 and CDR2 (germline): SNHLY, FYNNEI. V lost 8 bases, J lost 4 bases, and 5 bases stayed unmatched. CDR3 DNA: TGTGCCAGCGACGGGACAGGGTCCACCGGGGAGCTGTTTTTT. This encodes CASDGTGSTGELFF. Drawing the rest from reference TRBV2 and TRBJ2-2, the complete variable domain is EPEVTQTPSHQVTQMGQEVILRCVPISNHLYFYWYRQILGQKVEFLVSFYNNEISEKSEIFDDQFSVERPDGSNFTLKIRSTKLEDSAMYFCASDGTGSTGELFFGEGSRLTVL.

This clonotype was detected a few times. The chain employs TRBV28 and TRBJ2-7, with 7 nucleotides matching TRBD2. Germline loops: CDR1 MDHEN, CDR2 SYDVKM. This CDR3 has 15 amino acids. V lost 6 bases and J lost 2; bases outside the gene matches: 10. The CDR3, as DNA: TGTGCCAGCAGCCCCTCTGCGGGAGCAACCTACGAGCAGTACTTC. Translation gives CASSPSAGATYEQYF.

Turning to this clonotype: A much larger clonotype is one base distant, so this may be a read error. J is TRBJ1-3 and V is TRBV9; TRBD1 aligns across 10 bases. CDR1 and CDR2 (germline): SGDLS, YYNGEE. This CDR3 spans 16 amino acids. CDR3 region: CACSSRGTGEGNTIYF. CDR3 nucleotide sequence: TGTGCCTGCAGCTCCCGGGGGACAGGGGAAGGAAACACCATATATTTT.

This clonotype was recorded a few times. The J gene is TRBJ2-1, the V gene TRBV5-1; TRBD2 agrees at 13 bases. The CDR3 runs to 16 residues. Looked up from germline, CDR1 is SGHRS and CDR2 is YFSETQ. V shed 2 bases and J 7 bases; nucleotides not matched to a gene: 6. The CDR3 region has the DNA TGCGCCAGCAGCTTCGGACTAGCGGGGGTACGGAATGAGCAGTTCTTC. It codes for CASSFGLAGVRNEQFF.

Ten or more counts support this clonotype. The chain carries TRBV4-3 and TRBJ2-3; D not certain. Between the trimmed V and J ends, which lost 0 bases and 6 bases, there was a span of 13 bases. This CDR3 region has 15 residues. Germline V lookup: CDR1 LGHNA, CDR2 YSLEER. In nucleotides, the CDR3 is TGCGCCAGCAGCCAAGATGTCTACGGTGAGGATACGCAGTATTTT. Amino acids: CASSQDVYGEDTQYF.

This clonotype was seen many times. The chain uses TRBV28 and TRBJ1-5, with D unresolved. Between the trimmed V and J ends, which lost 3 bases and 3 bases, there was a span of 9 bases. This CDR3 has 14 amino acids. CDR1 is MDHEN and CDR2 is SYDVKM in the germline V gene. The CDR3, as DNA: TGTGCCAGCAGTTTTACAGAAGTCAATCAGCCCCAGCATTTT. Protein sequence: CASSFTEVNQPQHF.

The chain links TRBV27 to TRBJ1-1; D gene uncertain. V dropped 2 bases and J dropped 0 bases, with 13 bases sitting between them. The CDR3 spans 16 residues. CDR1 is MNHEY and CDR2 is SMNVEV in the germline V gene (reference sequence). The DNA for the CDR3 is TGTGCCAGCAGTTTAGCCCAACCCACCCTGAACACTGAAGCTTTCTTT. This codes for CASSLAQPTLNTEAFF.

This clonotype was found a few times. The junction does not match germline at one end; this may be a read error. The rearrangement joins TRBV6-2 or TRBV6-3 to TRBJ1-3; the D gene is possibly TRBD1 (6 bases). CDR1 MNHEY and CDR2 SVGEGT come from the germline V gene. The CDR3 runs to 18 residues. The CDR3: CASSARTDRPGSGNTIYF. CDR3 nucleotides: TGTGCCAGCAGTGCACGCACCGACAGGCCTGGCTCTGGGAACACCATATATTTT.